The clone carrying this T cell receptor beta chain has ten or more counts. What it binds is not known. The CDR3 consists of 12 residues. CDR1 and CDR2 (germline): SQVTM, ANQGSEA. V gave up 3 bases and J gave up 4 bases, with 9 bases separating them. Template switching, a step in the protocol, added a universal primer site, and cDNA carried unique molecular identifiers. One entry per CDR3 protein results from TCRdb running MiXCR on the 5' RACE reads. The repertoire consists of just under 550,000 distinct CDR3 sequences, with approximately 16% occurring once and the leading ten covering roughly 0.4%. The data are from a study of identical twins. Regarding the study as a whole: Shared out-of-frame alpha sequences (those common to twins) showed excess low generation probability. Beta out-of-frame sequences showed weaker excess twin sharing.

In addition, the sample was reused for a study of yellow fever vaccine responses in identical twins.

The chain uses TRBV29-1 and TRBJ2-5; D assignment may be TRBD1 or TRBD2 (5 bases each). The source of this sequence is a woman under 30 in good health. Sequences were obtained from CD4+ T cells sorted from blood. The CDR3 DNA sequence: TGCAGCGTTGACAGGGACGGAGAGACCCAGTACTTC. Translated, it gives CSVDRDGETQYF.